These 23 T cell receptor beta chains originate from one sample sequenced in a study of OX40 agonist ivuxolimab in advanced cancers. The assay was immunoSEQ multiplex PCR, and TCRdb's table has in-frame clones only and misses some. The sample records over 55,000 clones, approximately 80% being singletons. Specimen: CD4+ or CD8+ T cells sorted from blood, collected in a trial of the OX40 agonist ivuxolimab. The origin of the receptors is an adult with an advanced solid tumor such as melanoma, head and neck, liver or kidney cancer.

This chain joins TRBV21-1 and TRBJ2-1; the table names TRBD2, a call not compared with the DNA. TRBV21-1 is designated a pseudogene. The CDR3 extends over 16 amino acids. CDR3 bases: TGTGCCAGCAGCAACCCCCTCAGACTAGCGGACAATGAGCAGTTCTTC. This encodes CASSNPLRLADNEQFF.

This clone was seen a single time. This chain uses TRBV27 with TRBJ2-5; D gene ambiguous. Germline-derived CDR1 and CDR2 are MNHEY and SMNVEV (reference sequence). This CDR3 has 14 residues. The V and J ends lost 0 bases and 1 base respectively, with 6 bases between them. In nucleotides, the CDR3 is TGTGCCAGCAGTTTATCCTCTGCCCAAGAGACCCAGTACTTC. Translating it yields CASSLSSAQETQYF.

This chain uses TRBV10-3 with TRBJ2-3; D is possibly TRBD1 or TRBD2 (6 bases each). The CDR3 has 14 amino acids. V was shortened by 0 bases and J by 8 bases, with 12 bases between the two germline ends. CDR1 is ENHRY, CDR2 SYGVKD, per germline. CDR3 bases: TGTGCCATCAGTGAGTCTACCGGGGGCCCTACGCAGTATTTT. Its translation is CAISESTGGPTQYF.

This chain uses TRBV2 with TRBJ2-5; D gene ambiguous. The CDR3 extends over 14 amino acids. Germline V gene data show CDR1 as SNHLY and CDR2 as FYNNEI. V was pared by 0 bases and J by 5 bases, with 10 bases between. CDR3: CASSEANLGETQYF. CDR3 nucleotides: TGTGCCAGCAGTGAAGCAAACCTCGGCGAGACCCAGTACTTC.

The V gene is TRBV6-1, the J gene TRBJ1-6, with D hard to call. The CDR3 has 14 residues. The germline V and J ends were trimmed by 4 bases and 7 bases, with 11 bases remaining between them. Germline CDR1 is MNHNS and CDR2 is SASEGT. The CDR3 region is CASSGAGWNSPLHF. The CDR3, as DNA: TGTGCCAGCAGTGGGGCGGGCTGGAATTCACCCCTCCACTTT.

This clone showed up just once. The CDR3 region is CASSFSGASNEQFF. For the CDR3, the DNA is TGCGCCAGCAGCTTTAGCGGGGCAAGTAATGAGCAGTTCTTC. The chain joins TRBV5-1 to TRBJ2-1, with TRBD2 identical over 8 bases. CDR3 length equals 14 residues. The trim removed 2 bases at V and 7 bases at J, leaving 5 bases unmatched. Germline lookup yields CDR1 SGHRS and CDR2 YFSETQ. The full variable domain, in which reference TRBV5-1 and TRBJ2-1 provide the parts outside the CDR3, is KAGVTQTPRYLIKTRGQQVTLSCSPISGHRSVSWYQQTPGQGLQFLFEYFSETQRNKGNFPGRFSGRQFSNSRSEMNVSTLELGDSALYLCASSFSGASNEQFFGPGTRLTVL.

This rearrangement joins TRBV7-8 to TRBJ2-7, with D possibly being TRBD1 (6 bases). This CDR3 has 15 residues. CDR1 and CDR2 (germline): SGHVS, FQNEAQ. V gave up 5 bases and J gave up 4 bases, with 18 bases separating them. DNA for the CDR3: TGTGCCAGCAGCGCGACCCGGGACACTATATACGAGCAGTACTTC. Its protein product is CASSATRDTIYEQYF.

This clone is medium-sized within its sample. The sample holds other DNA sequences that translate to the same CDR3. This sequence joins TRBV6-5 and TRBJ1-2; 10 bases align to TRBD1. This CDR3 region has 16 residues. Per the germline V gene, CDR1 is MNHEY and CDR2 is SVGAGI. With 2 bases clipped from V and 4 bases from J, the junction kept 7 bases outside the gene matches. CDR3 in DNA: TGTGCCAGCAGTTACGTGAGGACAGGGGGGGGCTATGGCTACACCTTC. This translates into CASSYVRTGGGYGYTF.

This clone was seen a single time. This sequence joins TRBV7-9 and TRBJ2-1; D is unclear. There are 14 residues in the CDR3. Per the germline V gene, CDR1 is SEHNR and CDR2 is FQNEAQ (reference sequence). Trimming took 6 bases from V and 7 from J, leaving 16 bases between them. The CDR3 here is CASSLFPTSNEQFF. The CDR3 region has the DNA TGTGCCAGCAGTCTATTTCCGACCTCAAATGAGCAGTTCTTC.

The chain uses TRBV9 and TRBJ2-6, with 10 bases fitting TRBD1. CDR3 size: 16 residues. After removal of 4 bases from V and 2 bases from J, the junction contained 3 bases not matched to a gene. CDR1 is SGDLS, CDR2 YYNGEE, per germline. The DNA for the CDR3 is TGTGCCAGCAGCCCCGGGACAGGGGCTGGGGCCAACGTCCTGACTTTC. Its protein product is CASSPGTGAGANVLTF.

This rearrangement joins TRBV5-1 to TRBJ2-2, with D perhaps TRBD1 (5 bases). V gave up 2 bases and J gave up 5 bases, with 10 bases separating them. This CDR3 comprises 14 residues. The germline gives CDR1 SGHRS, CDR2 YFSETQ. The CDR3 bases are TGCGCCAGCAGCTTAAGGGGTCCGACCGGGGAGCTGTTTTTT. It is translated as CASSLRGPTGELFF.

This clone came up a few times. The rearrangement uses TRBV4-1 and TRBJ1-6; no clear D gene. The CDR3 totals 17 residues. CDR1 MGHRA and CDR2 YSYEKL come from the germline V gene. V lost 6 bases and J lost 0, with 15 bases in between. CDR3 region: CASRAGPSSSYNSPLHF. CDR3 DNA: TGCGCCAGCAGAGCGGGCCCCTCGAGCTCCTATAATTCACCCCTCCACTTT.

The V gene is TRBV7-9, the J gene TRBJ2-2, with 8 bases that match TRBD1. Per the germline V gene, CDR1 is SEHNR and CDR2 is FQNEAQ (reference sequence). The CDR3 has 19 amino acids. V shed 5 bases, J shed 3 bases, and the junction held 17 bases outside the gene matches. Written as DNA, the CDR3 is TGTGCCAGCAGCCCCCTCCGGACAGGGCCTTTGCTGGACACCGGGGAGCTGTTTTTT. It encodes CASSPLRTGPLLDTGELFF.

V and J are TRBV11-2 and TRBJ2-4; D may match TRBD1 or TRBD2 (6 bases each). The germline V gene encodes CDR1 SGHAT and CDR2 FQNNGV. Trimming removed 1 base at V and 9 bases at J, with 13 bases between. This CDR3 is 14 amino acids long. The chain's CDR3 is CASSLVGGQGIQYF. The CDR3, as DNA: TGTGCCAGCAGCTTAGTCGGGGGCCAAGGCATTCAGTACTTC.

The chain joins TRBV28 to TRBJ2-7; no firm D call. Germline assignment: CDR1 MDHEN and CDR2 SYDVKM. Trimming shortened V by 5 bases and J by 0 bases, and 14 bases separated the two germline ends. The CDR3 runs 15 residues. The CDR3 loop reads CASSPGLGFSYEQYF. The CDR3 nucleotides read TGTGCCAGCAGTCCTGGCTTAGGGTTCTCCTACGAGCAGTACTTC.

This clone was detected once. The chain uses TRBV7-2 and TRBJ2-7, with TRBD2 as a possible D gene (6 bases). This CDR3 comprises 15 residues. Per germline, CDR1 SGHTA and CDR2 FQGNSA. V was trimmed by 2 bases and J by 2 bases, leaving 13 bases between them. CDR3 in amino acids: CASSLFGSGAYEQYF. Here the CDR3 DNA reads TGTGCCAGCAGCTTATTCGGGAGTGGGGCCTACGAGCAGTACTTC.

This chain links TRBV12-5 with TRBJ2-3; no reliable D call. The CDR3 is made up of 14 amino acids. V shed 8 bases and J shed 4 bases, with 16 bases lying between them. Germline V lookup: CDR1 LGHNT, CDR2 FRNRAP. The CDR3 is CASFSVNGADTQYF. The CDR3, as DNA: TGTGCTAGTTTTTCTGTCAACGGCGCAGATACGCAGTATTTT.

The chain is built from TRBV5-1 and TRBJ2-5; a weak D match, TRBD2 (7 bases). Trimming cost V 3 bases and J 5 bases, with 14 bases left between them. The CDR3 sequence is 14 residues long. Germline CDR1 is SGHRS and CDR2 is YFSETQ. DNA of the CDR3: TGCGCCAGCAGCTGGAGGGGAGGGGGTGAGACCCAGTACTTC. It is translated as CASSWRGGGETQYF.

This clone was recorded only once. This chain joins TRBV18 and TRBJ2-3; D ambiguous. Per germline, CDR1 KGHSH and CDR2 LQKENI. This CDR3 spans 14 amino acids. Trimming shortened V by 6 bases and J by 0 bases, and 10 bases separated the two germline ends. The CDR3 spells CASSPSGSTDTQYF. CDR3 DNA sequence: TGTGCCAGCTCTCCTTCCGGGAGCACAGATACGCAGTATTTT. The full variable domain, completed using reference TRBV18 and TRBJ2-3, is NAGVMQNPRHLVRRRGQEARLRCSPMKGHSHVYWYRQLPEEGLKFMVYLQKENIIDESGMPKERFSAEFPKEGPSILRIQQVVRGDSAAYFCASSPSGSTDTQYFGPGTRLTVL.

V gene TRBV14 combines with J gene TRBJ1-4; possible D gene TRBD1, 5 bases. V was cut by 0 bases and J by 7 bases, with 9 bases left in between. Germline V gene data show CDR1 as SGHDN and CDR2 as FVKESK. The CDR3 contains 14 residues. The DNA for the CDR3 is TGTGCCAGCAGCCAAGAGGGGGGAGTTGAAAAACTGTTTTTT. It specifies CASSQEGGVEKLFF. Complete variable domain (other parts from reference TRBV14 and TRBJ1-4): EAGVTQFPSHSVIEKGQTVTLRCDPISGHDNLYWYRRVMGKEIKFLLHFVKESKQDESGMPNNRFLAERTGGTYSTLKVQPAELEDSGVYFCASSQEGGVEKLFFGSGTQLSVL.

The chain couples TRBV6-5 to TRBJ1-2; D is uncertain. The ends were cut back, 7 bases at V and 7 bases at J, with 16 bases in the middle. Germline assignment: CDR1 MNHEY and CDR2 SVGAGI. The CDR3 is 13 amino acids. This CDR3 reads CASIDFPLGGYTF. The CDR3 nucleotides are TGTGCCAGCATTGATTTCCCCCTGGGTGGCTACACCTTC.

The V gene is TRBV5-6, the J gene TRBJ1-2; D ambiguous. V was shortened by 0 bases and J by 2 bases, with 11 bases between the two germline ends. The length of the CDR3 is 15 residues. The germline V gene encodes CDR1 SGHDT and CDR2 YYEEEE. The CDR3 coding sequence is TGTGCCAGCAGCTTGGGGTTAACAGTCAACTATGGCTACACCTTC. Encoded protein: CASSLGLTVNYGYTF.

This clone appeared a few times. CDR3 sequence reads: CASSESASMVVTEAFF. CDR3 DNA: TGTGCCAGCAGTGAATCGGCCTCCATGGTCGTGACTGAAGCTTTCTTT. The V gene is TRBV2, the J gene TRBJ1-1; D is unclear. The CDR3 spans 16 residues. CDR1 is SNHLY, CDR2 FYNNEI, per germline. V shed 2 bases and J shed 5 bases, with 18 bases lying between them.